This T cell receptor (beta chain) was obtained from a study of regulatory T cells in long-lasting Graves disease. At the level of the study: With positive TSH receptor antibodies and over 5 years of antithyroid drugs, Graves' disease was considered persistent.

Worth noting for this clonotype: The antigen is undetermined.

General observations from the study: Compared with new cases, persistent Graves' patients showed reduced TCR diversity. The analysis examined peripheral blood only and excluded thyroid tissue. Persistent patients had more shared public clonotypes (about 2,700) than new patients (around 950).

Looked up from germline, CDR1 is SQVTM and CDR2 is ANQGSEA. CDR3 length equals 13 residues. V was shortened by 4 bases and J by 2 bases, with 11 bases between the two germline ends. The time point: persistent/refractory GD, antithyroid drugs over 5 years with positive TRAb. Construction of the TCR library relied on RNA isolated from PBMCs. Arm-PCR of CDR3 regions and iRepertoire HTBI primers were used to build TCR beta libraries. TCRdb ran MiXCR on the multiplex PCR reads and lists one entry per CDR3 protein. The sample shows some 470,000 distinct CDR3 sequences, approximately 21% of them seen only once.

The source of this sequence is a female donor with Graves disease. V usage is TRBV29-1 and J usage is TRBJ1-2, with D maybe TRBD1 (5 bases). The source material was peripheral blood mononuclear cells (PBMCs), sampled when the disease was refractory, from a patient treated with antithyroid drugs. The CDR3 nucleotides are TGCAGCGTTGCCCGGGACCCAAACTATGGCTACACCTTC. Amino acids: CSVARDPNYGYTF.